This T cell receptor beta chain appears in the sequencing data of a study of blood T cell repertoires in COVID-19. Overall study: T cells, B-cell-depleted T cells, or PBMCs supplied cDNA or gDNA.

The V end was cut by 0 bases, the J end by 7 bases, with 10 bases between. CDR3 length: 14 residues. From germline, CDR1 is SGHRS and CDR2 YFSETQ. TCRdb's table, derived via immunoSEQ multiplex PCR, lists solely in-frame clones and lacks some. The sample holds around 310,000 clones, roughly 90% seen once. Sequences were obtained from peripheral blood. V gene TRBV5-1 combines with J gene TRBJ1-4; D possibly corresponds to TRBD1 (6 bases). The source of this sequence is a woman in her 40s with COVID-19, enrolled during active disease. The CDR3 region is CASSLVAGAEKLFF. In DNA form, the CDR3 reads TGCGCCAGCAGCTTGGTGGCAGGGGCTGAAAAACTGTTTTTT.